This TCR beta chain was profiled in a study of cytomegalovirus exposure and HLA in healthy donors. Germline CDR1 and CDR2: SGHDN and FVKESK. Trimming cost V 4 bases and J 6 bases; bases outside gene matches: 13. The CDR3 sequence is 16 residues long. Overall study results and limits: Usually a TCR sequence was rare, but some public TCRs were found in many donors. Accurate prediction of HLA-A and HLA-B alleles (for most subjects) was reportedly achieved from TCR beta sequences. In presence/absence analyses, roughly uniform sequencing depth across donors was assumed.

Worth noting for this clone: The antigen remains unidentified.

The primer mix had 60 Vbeta and 13 Jbeta primers. Original data processing: Per a later analysis, the number of unique TCR beta chains was about 80 million, of which roughly 10 million were shared. Clones were read by immunoSEQ multiplex PCR, and TCRdb kept only the in-frame ones, dropping some. The D gene and trimming were derived from the DNA, and the V and J assignments and clone size from that table. This sample has 150,000 to 200,000 clones, with 65% to 80% found just once. The chain recombines TRBV14 with TRBJ2-7; 9 positions agree with TRBD1. The source of this sequence is a middle-aged woman in good health and CMV-seronegative. Sequencing was carried out using PBMCs. CDR3 sequence reads: CASSLLSGTGMREQYF. CDR3 in DNA: TGTGCCAGCAGCCTTCTGTCCGGGACAGGGATGCGCGAGCAGTACTTC.